Reported below is one T cell receptor (beta chain). The data were taken from a study of T-cell memory formation after mild COVID-19. V dropped 5 bases and J dropped 5 bases, with 19 bases sitting between them. This CDR3 is built from 15 residues. Germline values: CDR1 DFQATT, CDR2 SNEGSKA (reference sequence). In TCRdb, the 5' RACE reads were re-called with MiXCR into one record per CDR3 protein. The repertoire includes some 340,000 distinct CDR3 sequences, roughly 13% of them detected once, and roughly 23% sits in the top ten. The V gene is TRBV20-1, the J gene TRBJ2-1; D is possibly TRBD2 (6 bases). This clonotype was obtained from a man aged 18-30 years who had mild COVID-19 (a few samples of this study predate the infection). Cell type and time point are not known. Sequenced: PBMCs or a T cell subset sorted from them (not recorded which). CDR3 in amino acids: CSAHNDGTLNNEQFF. The DNA for the CDR3 is TGCAGTGCTCACAACGATGGGACTTTAAACAATGAGCAGTTCTTC.